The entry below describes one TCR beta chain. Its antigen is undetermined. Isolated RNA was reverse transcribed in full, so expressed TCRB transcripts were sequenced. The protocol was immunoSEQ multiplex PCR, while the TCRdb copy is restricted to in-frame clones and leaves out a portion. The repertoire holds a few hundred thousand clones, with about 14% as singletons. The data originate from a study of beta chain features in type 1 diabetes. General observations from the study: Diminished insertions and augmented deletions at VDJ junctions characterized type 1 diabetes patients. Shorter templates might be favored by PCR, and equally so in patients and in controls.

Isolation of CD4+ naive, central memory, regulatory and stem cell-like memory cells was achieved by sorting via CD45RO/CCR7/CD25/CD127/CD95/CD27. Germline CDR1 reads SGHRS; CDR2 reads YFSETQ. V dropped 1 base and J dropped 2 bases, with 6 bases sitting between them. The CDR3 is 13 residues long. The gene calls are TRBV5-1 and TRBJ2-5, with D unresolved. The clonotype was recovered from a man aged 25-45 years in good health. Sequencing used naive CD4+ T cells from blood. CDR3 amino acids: CASSLKAQETQYF. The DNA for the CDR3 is TGCGCCAGCAGCTTGAAAGCACAAGAGACCCAGTACTTC.